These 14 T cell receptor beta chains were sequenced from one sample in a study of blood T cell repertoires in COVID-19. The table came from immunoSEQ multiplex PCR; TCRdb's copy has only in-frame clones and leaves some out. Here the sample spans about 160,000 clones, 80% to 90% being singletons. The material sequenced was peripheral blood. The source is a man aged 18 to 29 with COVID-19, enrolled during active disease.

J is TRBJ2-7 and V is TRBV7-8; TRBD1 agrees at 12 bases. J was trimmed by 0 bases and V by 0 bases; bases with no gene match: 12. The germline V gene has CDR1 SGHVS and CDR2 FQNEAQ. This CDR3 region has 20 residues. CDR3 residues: CASSLAAWDRGQVRSYEQYF. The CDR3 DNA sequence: TGTGCCAGCAGCTTAGCGGCTTGGGACAGGGGGCAAGTCCGCTCCTACGAGCAGTACTTC.

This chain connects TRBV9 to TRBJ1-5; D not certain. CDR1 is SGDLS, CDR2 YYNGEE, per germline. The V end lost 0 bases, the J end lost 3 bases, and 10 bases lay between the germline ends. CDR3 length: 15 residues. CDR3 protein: CASSVGGADNQPQHF. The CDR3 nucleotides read TGTGCCAGCAGCGTAGGGGGAGCGGACAATCAGCCCCAGCATTTT.

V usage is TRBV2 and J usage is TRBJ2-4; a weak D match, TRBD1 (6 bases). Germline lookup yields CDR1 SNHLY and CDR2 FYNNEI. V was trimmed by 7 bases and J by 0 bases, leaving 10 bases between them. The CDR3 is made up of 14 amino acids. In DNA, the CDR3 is TGTGCCAGCAAAGGGGGATTAGCCAAAAACATTCAGTACTTC. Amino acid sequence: CASKGGLAKNIQYF.

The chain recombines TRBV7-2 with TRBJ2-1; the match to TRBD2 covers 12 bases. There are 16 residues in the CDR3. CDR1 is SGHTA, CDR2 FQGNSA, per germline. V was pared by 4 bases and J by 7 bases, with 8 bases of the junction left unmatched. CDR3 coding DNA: TGTGCCAGCAGCTCTAGGACTAGCGGGATAAGGAATGAGCAGTTCTTC. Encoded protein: CASSSRTSGIRNEQFF.

This CDR3 is CASSLASVNSPLHF. CDR3 DNA: TGTGCCAGCAGTTTAGCAAGCGTGAATTCACCCCTCCACTTT. This chain connects TRBV28 to TRBJ1-6; D is undetermined. Trimming removed 2 bases from V and 7 bases from J, with 9 bases in between. This CDR3 has 14 amino acids. The germline CDR1 and CDR2 sequences are MDHEN and SYDVKM.

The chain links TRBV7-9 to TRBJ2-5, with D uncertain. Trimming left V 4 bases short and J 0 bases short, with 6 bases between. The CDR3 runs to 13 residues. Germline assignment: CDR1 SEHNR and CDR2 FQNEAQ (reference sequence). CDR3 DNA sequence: TGTGCCAGCAGCTATAGATACCAAGAGACCCAGTACTTC. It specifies CASSYRYQETQYF.

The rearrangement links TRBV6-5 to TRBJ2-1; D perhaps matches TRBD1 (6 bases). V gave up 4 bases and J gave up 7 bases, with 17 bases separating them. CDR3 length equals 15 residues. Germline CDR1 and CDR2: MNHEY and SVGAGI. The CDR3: CASSFRGILGNEQFF. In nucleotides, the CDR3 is TGTGCCAGCAGTTTCAGGGGAATACTCGGAAATGAGCAGTTCTTC.

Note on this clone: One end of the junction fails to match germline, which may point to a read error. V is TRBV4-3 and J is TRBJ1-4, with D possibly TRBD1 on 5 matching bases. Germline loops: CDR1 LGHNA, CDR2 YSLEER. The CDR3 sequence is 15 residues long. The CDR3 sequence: CASSLEARVFEKLLF. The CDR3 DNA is TGCGCCAGCAGCCTCGAGGCCAGGGTATTTGAAAAACTGCTTTTT.

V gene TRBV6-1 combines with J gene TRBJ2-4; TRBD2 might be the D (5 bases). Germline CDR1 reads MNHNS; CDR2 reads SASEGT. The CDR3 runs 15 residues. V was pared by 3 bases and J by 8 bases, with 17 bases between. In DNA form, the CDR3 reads TGTGCCAGCAGTGATAGTCCAGCCCCGGGGTACATTCAGTACTTC. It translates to CASSDSPAPGYIQYF.

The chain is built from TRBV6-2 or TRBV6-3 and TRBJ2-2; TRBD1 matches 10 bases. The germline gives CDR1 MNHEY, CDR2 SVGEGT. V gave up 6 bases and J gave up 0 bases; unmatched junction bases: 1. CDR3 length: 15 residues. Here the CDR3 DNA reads TGTGCCAGCAGCGGACAGGGGGCGAACACCGGGGAGCTGTTTTTT. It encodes CASSGQGANTGELFF.

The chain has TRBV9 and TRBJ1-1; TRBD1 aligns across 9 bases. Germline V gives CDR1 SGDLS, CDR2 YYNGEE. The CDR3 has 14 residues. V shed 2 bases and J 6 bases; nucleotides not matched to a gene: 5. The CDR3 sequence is CASSVGTGTAEAFF. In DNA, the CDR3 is TGTGCCAGCAGCGTCGGGACAGGGACGGCTGAAGCTTTCTTT.

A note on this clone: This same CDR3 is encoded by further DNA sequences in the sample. The CDR3 nucleotides read TGTGCCAGCAGCCCATACGGGCTAGCAGGAGCCTACGAGCAGTACTTC. It yields the protein CASSPYGLAGAYEQYF. V gene TRBV9 combines with J gene TRBJ2-7; a possible D gene is TRBD2 (5 bases). The V and J ends lost 4 bases and 2 bases respectively, with 19 bases between them. The CDR3 runs 16 residues. Germline loops: CDR1 SGDLS, CDR2 YYNGEE.

CDR3 DNA sequence: TGTGCCAGCAGTTACGGGACAGGGACCTACGAGCAGTACTTC. Protein: CASSYGTGTYEQYF. The V gene is TRBV6-5, the J gene TRBJ2-7; 9 positions match TRBD1. J was trimmed by 2 bases and V by 2 bases; bases with no gene match: 1. Germline-derived CDR1 and CDR2 are MNHEY and SVGAGI. This CDR3 comprises 14 residues.

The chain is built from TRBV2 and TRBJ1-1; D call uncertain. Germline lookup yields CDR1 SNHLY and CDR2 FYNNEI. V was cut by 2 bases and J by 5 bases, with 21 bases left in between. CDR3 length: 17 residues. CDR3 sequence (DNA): TGTGCCAGCAGTGAACGCCTCGTTACCCGAAGCGGGACTGAAGCTTTCTTT. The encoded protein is CASSERLVTRSGTEAFF. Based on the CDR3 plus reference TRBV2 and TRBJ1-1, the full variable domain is EPEVTQTPSHQVTQMGQEVILRCVPISNHLYFYWYRQILGQKVEFLVSFYNNEISEKSEIFDDQFSVERPDGSNFTLKIRSTKLEDSAMYFCASSERLVTRSGTEAFFGQGTRLTVV.